This TCR beta chain emerged from a study of blood T cell repertoires in COVID-19 (dated by TCRdb to about 2020). Background for the entire study: Collaborator samples came from the United States, Italy and Spain and covered acute and convalescent phases of COVID-19. The prospective study material was composed of cDNA or gDNA derived from T cells, B-cell-depleted T cells, or PBMCs. Subjects who had been exposed to COVID-19, were actively infected with it, or had recovered from it provided the deeply sampled blood TCRbeta repertoires that made up the dataset. The repertoires were released in a freely available public database meant as a resource for research on the immune response to SARS-CoV-2. The samples were drawn from the first 160 participants of the ongoing ImmuneRACE study and from over a thousand subjects provided by 6 global collaborators. The sample metadata nearly always contained a de-identified subject ID, COVID-19 status, age in years and sex. Where available, HLA class I and class II types were taken from metadata supplied by the sample provider and were not determined by assay-based typing. Results and caveats for the whole study, not just this receptor: The amount of clinical and demographic metadata varied by source and participant and was provided uncurated.

TCRbeta CDR3 regions were amplified from genomic DNA using the immunoSEQ Assay, a bias-controlled multiplex PCR. For the original study's pipeline: Within the assay, amplification of reference gene primers was used to estimate how many nucleated cells each sample contained. To quantify the absolute abundance of each unique TCRbeta CDR3 rearrangement, sequence reads were collapsed and filtered. For each sample, productive Simpson clonality was calculated as the square root of Simpson's diversity index across productive rearrangements. Held by TCRdb, this immuneACCESS table contains in-frame sequences only and omits some clones. Under half of the omission traces to an unresolved V gene where checked; the cause of the rest is unknown. V, J and clone size are taken as reported in that table, and D and trimming were inferred from the DNA itself. This sample has 150,000 to 200,000 clones in its table, and 82% of those were observed once. The ten largest make up about 7.7% of the sample.

CDR1 and CDR2, per the germline V gene, are SGHRS and YFSETQ. Germline trimming amounts to 4 bases on V and 0 bases on J, with 3 as the count of junction bases outside the gene matches. From cysteine to phenylalanine, the CDR3 is 18 amino acids long. This entry keeps only the CDR3 DNA: 54 bases, framed from base 1. Details on this clone: The target of this receptor is not known. No base quality information exists; no much larger clone differs at one position.

One collaborating source in Seattle enrolled patients while the patients were actively infected and followed the patients over time throughout the course of disease. Whole blood was collected in K2EDTA tubes by collaborating institutions according to the institutions' own protocols. Collaborator samples were shipped for TCRbeta analysis as frozen whole blood, isolated PBMCs, or DNA extracted from either sample type. Sequencing was performed on peripheral blood. The source of this sequence is a woman aged 40 to 50 with COVID-19, enrolled during active disease. The receptor chain draws on TRBV5-1 and TRBJ2-6; TRBD2 aligns with 14 central bases. This receptor carries the CDR3 CASSPGLAGVSGANVLTF. The DNA reads as follows: TGCGCCAGCAGCCCGGGACTAGCGGGAGTCTCTGGGGCCAACGTCCTGACTTTC.